Listed below are T cell receptor beta chains from one sample, sequenced in a study of vaccination and CD4 T cells after COVID-19. Antigens for these TCRs are unknown. MiXCR was run by TCRdb on the PCR reads, yielding one entry per CDR3 protein. The repertoire holds about 3,400 distinct CDR3 sequences, approximately 29% seen once, with about 47% in the top ten. The sample consisted of CD4+ T cells from blood, cultured in vitro. These receptors originate from a human donor who had recovered from COVID-19. Each CDR3 is given with its conserved first and last residue. A D gene is named only where the DNA matches it firmly. Clone size is shown for a subset of rows, as once, few, many or a class of expanded clone.

.	TRBV30	TRBJ2-1	.	TGTGCCTGGAGGGGATACAATGAGCAGTTCTTC	CAWRGYNEQFF
few	TRBV19	TRBJ1-1	.	TGTGCCAGTAGCTTCCCGAACACTGAAGCTTTCTTT	CASSFPNTEAFF
.	TRBV6-1	TRBJ2-5	TRBD1	TGTGCCAGCAGTCATTCACGGGACAGGGTGCAGACCCAGTACTTC	CASSHSRDRVQTQYF
few	TRBV11-2	TRBJ1-1	.	TGTGCCAGCAGCTTAGAGCGCGGAGCTTTCTTT	CASSLERGAFF
few	TRBV5-1	TRBJ2-4	TRBD2	TGCGCCAGCAGCAGACAGGCGGGGGGGCAGGGCAAAAACATTCAGTACTTC	CASSRQAGGQGKNIQYF
few	TRBV28	TRBJ1-2	.	TGTGCCAGCAGCAACCTCTCCTCACGGGGCTACACCTTC	CASSNLSSRGYTF
.	TRBV5-4	TRBJ2-1	.	TGTGCCAGCAGCTTGGCCGGGAGTGGAACACAGTTCTTC	CASSLAGSGTQFF
.	TRBV5-1	TRBJ2-5	.	TGCGCCAGCAGCTTGGCAGAGACCCAGTACTTC	CASSLAETQYF
.	TRBV6-2/TRBV6-3	TRBJ1-5	.	TGTGCCAGCAGTTTTCACGGCAGGGGCGCTCAGCCCCAGCATTTT	CASSFHGRGAQPQHF
.	TRBV30	TRBJ2-7	.	TGTGCCTGGAGTGGTACGAACTACGAGCAGTACTTC	CAWSGTNYEQYF
.	TRBV20-1	TRBJ1-2	TRBD1	TGCAGTGCTCCCCGGGACAGGGGATCCTATGGCTACACCTTC	CSAPRDRGSYGYTF
few	TRBV15	TRBJ2-5	TRBD2	TGTGCCACCAGCAGAGATTGGGAGGGGTTGGAGACCCAGTACTTC	CATSRDWEGLETQYF
.	TRBV6-5	TRBJ1-2	.	TGTGCCAGCAGTTACTCCGCCATGGGCTATGGCTACACCTTC	CASSYSAMGYGYTF
.	TRBV20-1	TRBJ1-1	TRBD1	TGCAGTGCTACACAGGGGTCTGGCACTGAAGCTTTCTTT	CSATQGSGTEAFF
few	TRBV12-3/TRBV12-4	TRBJ1-2	TRBD1	TGTGCCAGCAGTTCCCTCCTACGACAGGGGGCAGGATATGGCTACACCTTC	CASSSLLRQGAGYGYTF
.	TRBV20-1	TRBJ1-5	TRBD1	TGCAGTGCTATCGACAGGGGATTACGACAGCCCCAGCATTTT	CSAIDRGLRQPQHF
few	TRBV21-1	TRBJ2-1	.	TGTGCCAGCAGCAAAGGGGACAACTCCTACAATGAGCAGTTCTTC	CASSKGDNSYNEQFF
.	TRBV5-1	TRBJ2-3	.	TGCGCCAGCAGCTTGTCGGGGACGGTTATCACAGATACGCAGTATTTT	CASSLSGTVITDTQYF
.	TRBV6-1	TRBJ2-2	.	TGTGCCAGCAGTACAGATCTCGAATCGAACACCGGGGAGCTGTTTTTT	CASSTDLESNTGELFF
.	TRBV10-3	TRBJ2-7	TRBD2	TGTGCCATCAAGCGGGACGGATTTAACTACGAGCAGTACTTC	CAIKRDGFNYEQYF
few	TRBV2	TRBJ1-1	.	TGTGCCAGCCTCGGCAGGATGAACACTGAAGCTTTCTTT	CASLGRMNTEAFF
few	TRBV9	TRBJ1-2	.	TGTGCCAGCAGCGTAGAAGAGGGGCTGGGCTATGGCTACACCTTC	CASSVEEGLGYGYTF
.	TRBV11-2	TRBJ2-3	.	TGTGCCAGCAGCCGAGGGCTAGATACAGATACGCAGTATTTT	CASSRGLDTDTQYF
few	TRBV20-1	TRBJ2-3	TRBD2	TGCAGTGCTTCGGGACTAGCGCATTCGCAGTATTTT	CSASGLAHSQYF
.	TRBV7-2	TRBJ2-7	.	TGTGCCAGCAGCTTACCGGGGGCCGTGAGAGAGCAGTACTTC	CASSLPGAVREQYF
.	TRBV25-1	TRBJ2-2	.	TGTGCCAGCAGTGAATACGGCAGCTACACCGGGGAGCTGTTTTTT	CASSEYGSYTGELFF
.	TRBV6-2/TRBV6-3	TRBJ1-1	.	TGTGCCAGCAGTTACAGGGGCTTAAACACTGAAGCTTTCTTT	CASSYRGLNTEAFF
.	TRBV5-4	TRBJ1-2	TRBD1	TGTGCCAGCAGCTCCCCGGGGGACAGGGGGCAATATGGCTACACCTTC	CASSSPGDRGQYGYTF
.	TRBV11-2	TRBJ2-2	.	TGTGCCAGCAGTTCTAGCCCCACCGGGGAGCTGTTTTTT	CASSSSPTGELFF
.	TRBV6-1	TRBJ2-3	.	TGTGCCAGCAGTAAGACTGGCGGACTCCCCGCAGATACGCAGTATTTT	CASSKTGGLPADTQYF
few	TRBV12-3/TRBV12-4	TRBJ1-3	.	TGTGCCAGCAGTTTAGGTGGAAACACCATATATTTT	CASSLGGNTIYF
large	TRBV20-1	TRBJ1-5	.	TGCAGTGCTAAAACAACAGGGAATCAGCCCCAGCATTTT	CSAKTTGNQPQHF
.	TRBV2	TRBJ2-1	TRBD2	TGTGCCAGCAGTCCCCTTAGCGGGGGGTCGCTATACAATGAGCAGTTCTTC	CASSPLSGGSLYNEQFF
.	TRBV20-1	TRBJ1-5	.	TGCAGTGCTAGAGTCGGGGGGGCTGGACAGCCCCAGCATTTT	CSARVGGAGQPQHF
few	TRBV6-1	TRBJ2-7	.	TGTGCCAGCAGTGACCGGGACACCTTTCGGGAGCAGTACTTC	CASSDRDTFREQYF
.	TRBV5-1	TRBJ1-1	.	TGCGCCAGCAAGGGAGAAACTGAAGCTTTCTTT	CASKGETEAFF
few	TRBV6-1	TRBJ2-7	TRBD1	TGTGCCAGCAGGCAACCGGGACAGGGGTCCTACGAGCAGTACTTC	CASRQPGQGSYEQYF
medium-sized	TRBV30	TRBJ1-5	TRBD1	TGTGCCTGGAGTACCTTGACAGGGTATGGCAATCAGCCCCAGCATTTT	CAWSTLTGYGNQPQHF
few	TRBV5-4	TRBJ1-3	.	TGTGCCAGCAGCTCGACAGCCAACCCTGGAAACACCATATATTTT	CASSSTANPGNTIYF
.	TRBV12-3/TRBV12-4	TRBJ2-5	.	TGTGCCAGCAGTTTTAGCGGCGCGACCCAGACCCAGTACTTC	CASSFSGATQTQYF
few	TRBV25-1	TRBJ1-1	.	TGTGCCAGCCGAGGATTCACTGAAGCTTTCTTT	CASRGFTEAFF
.	TRBV4-1	TRBJ1-1	TRBD1	TGCGCCAGCAGCCAAGAGGCTACAGGGGACACTGAAGCTTTCTTT	CASSQEATGDTEAFF
few	TRBV9	TRBJ1-2	.	TGTGCCAGCAGCACAGGGTTTGGCTACACCTTC	CASSTGFGYTF
.	TRBV6-2/TRBV6-3	TRBJ1-2	TRBD1	TGTGCCGGCAGGAGCACAGGGGAGAGGGGCTATGGCTACACCTTC	CAGRSTGERGYGYTF
few	TRBV20-1	TRBJ1-1	.	TGCAGTGCTAGTTTTATTCGGTCCCCTTCTAACACTGAAGCTTTCTTT	CSASFIRSPSNTEAFF